Presented here are 4 T cell receptor beta chains from one specimen sequenced in a study of CD8+ T cells in alopecia areata. After isolation, RNA underwent reverse transcription to generate cDNA as the sequencing template. The protocol was immunoSEQ multiplex PCR, while the TCRdb copy is restricted to in-frame clones and leaves out a portion. Here the sample spans 69,000 or so clones, roughly three fifths being singletons. The sample was CD8+ T cells sorted from blood, taken at week 0. The receptors originated from a human donor with alopecia areata.

V and J are TRBV4-1 and TRBJ2-7, with D possibly being TRBD1 or TRBD2 (5 bases each). This CDR3 spans 14 amino acids. Trimming removed 1 base from V and 2 bases from J, with 9 bases in between. Germline V lookup: CDR1 MGHRA, CDR2 YSYEKL. Here the CDR3 reads CASSQVGDAYEQYF. The CDR3 region has the DNA TGCGCCAGCAGCCAAGTGGGGGACGCCTACGAGCAGTACTTC.

The chain joins TRBV5-1 to TRBJ2-7; D is uncertain. CDR1 is SGHRS, CDR2 YFSETQ, per germline. The CDR3 has 15 amino acids. V was shortened by 0 bases and J by 0 bases, with 10 bases between the two germline ends. The DNA for the CDR3 is TGCGCCAGCAGCTTGGGTGCCTCCAGCTCCTACGAGCAGTACTTC. Its protein is CASSLGASSSYEQYF. Together with reference TRBV5-1 and TRBJ2-7, the CDR3 gives the full variable domain: KAGVTQTPRYLIKTRGQQVTLSCSPISGHRSVSWYQQTPGQGLQFLFEYFSETQRNKGNFPGRFSGRQFSNSRSEMNVSTLELGDSALYLCASSLGASSSYEQYFGPGTRLTVT.

V gene TRBV27 combines with J gene TRBJ2-1; 12 bases line up with TRBD2. Germline loops: CDR1 MNHEY, CDR2 SMNVEV (reference sequence). V lost 5 bases, J lost 4 bases, and 3 bases stayed unmatched. The CDR3 loop spans 15 amino acids. CDR3 in amino acids: CASSPGLAGYNEQFF. CDR3 nucleotide sequence: TGTGCCAGCAGTCCCGGACTAGCGGGGTACAATGAGCAGTTCTTC.

This chain links TRBV27 with TRBJ1-1; TRBD1 is a possible D gene (6 bases). The V gene lost 7 bases and the J gene lost 0 bases, with 12 bases spanning the gap. This CDR3 contains 14 residues. Per germline, CDR1 MNHEY and CDR2 SMNVEV (reference sequence). The CDR3 protein is CASTQTGMNTEAFF. DNA for the CDR3: TGTGCCAGCACCCAAACAGGGATGAACACTGAAGCTTTCTTT.